The 8 T cell receptor beta chains in this list originate from one sample, sequenced in a study of cytomegalovirus exposure and HLA in healthy donors. Vbeta (60) and Jbeta (13) primers were used in the PCR. Repertoires were generated with immunoSEQ multiplex PCR, while TCRdb's copy carries only in-frame clones and drops some. Its clone listing holds about 50,000 clones. Sequencing input: PBMCs. These receptors originate from a man aged 18 to 30 in good health and CMV-seropositive.

This chain uses TRBV7-3 with TRBJ1-1; D is undetermined. Germline V lookup: CDR1 SGHTA, CDR2 FQGTGA. Trimming removed 1 base from V and 2 bases from J, with 11 bases in between. This CDR3 has 15 residues. The CDR3 is CASSLRAAFNTEAFF. The CDR3 nucleotides are TGTGCCAGCAGCTTAAGGGCAGCTTTCAACACTGAAGCTTTCTTT.

The chain recombines TRBV10-1 with TRBJ2-7; 10 bases agree with TRBD2. Trimming cost V 4 bases and J 2 bases; bases outside gene matches: 2. Germline V gene data show CDR1 as WNHNN and CDR2 as SYGVQD (reference sequence). This CDR3 has 14 residues. The chain's CDR3 is CASSGLAGTYEQYF. CDR3 DNA sequence: TGCGCCAGCAGTGGACTAGCGGGTACCTACGAGCAGTACTTC.

This chain uses TRBV5-6 with TRBJ1-2; tentative D call: TRBD1 (5 bases). This CDR3 comprises 12 residues. Between the trimmed V and J ends, which lost 2 bases and 8 bases, there was a span of 10 bases. Looked up from germline, CDR1 is SGHDT and CDR2 is YYEEEE. The CDR3 spells CASSLRGYGYTF. In DNA, the CDR3 is TGTGCCAGCAGCTTAAGGGGTTACGGCTACACCTTC.

V gene TRBV25-1 combines with J gene TRBJ2-5; a weak D match, TRBD2 (5 bases). The CDR3 covers 14 residues. Looked up from germline, CDR1 is MGHDK and CDR2 is SYGVNS. Trimming shortened V by 1 base and J by 5 bases, and 11 bases separated the two germline ends. In nucleotides, the CDR3 is TGTGCCAGCAGTGAATTTGCTAGCCTCGAGACCCAGTACTTC. It translates to CASSEFASLETQYF.

V is TRBV18 and J is TRBJ2-7; 11 positions match TRBD2. The V gene end was trimmed by 4 bases and the J gene end by 2 bases; junction bases not matched to a gene: 7. The CDR3 runs 16 residues. CDR1 and CDR2 from the germline V gene are KGHSH and LQKENI. The CDR3 spells CASSLAISGRAYEQYF. In DNA form, the CDR3 reads TGTGCCAGCTCACTAGCGATTAGCGGGAGGGCCTACGAGCAGTACTTC.

The chain's CDR3 is CASATGDETQYF. DNA of the CDR3: TGTGCCAGCGCAACAGGGGACGAGACCCAGTACTTC. J is TRBJ2-5 and V is TRBV27; 7 positions match TRBD1. Germline values: CDR1 MNHEY, CDR2 SMNVEV (reference sequence). CDR3 length: 12 amino acids. Unmatched junction bases numbered 5, after V lost 8 bases and J lost 5 bases.

The chain joins TRBV7-8 to TRBJ2-7; tentative D call: TRBD2 (6 bases). The CDR3 runs 13 residues. V was trimmed by 10 bases and J by 1 base, leaving 14 bases between them. Germline lookup yields CDR1 SGHVS and CDR2 FQNEAQ. In DNA form, the CDR3 reads TGTGCCACCGGGAGCAGACGTTCCTACGAGCAGTACTTC. This sequence encodes CATGSRRSYEQYF.

The J gene is TRBJ2-7, the V gene TRBV27, with 7 bases lining up with TRBD2. Germline V CDR1 and CDR2: MNHEY, SMNVEV (reference sequence). The junction had 10 bases not matched to a gene; V was cut back by 6 bases and J by 2 bases. The CDR3 is 15 residues long. CDR3 bases: TGTGCCAGCAGCTTGAGCGGGATAGCGCCCTACGAGCAGTACTTC. Protein product: CASSLSGIAPYEQYF.